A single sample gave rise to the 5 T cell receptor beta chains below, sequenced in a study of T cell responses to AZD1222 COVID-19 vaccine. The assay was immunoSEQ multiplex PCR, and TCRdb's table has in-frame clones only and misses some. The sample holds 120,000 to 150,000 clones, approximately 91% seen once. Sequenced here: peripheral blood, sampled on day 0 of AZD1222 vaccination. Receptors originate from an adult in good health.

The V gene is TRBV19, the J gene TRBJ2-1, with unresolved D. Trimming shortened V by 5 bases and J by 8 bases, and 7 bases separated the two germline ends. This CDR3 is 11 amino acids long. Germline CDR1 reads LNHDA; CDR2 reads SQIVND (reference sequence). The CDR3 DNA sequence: TGTGCCAGTAGTCTAGGGTATGAGCAGTTCTTC. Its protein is CASSLGYEQFF.

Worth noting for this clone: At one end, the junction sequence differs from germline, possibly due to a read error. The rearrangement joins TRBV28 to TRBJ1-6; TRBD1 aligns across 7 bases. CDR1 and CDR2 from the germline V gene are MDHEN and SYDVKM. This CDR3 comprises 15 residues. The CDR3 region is CASRLWTGNNSPLHF. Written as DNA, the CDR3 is TGTGCCAGCAGGTTATGGACAGGAAATAATTCACCCCTCCACTTT.

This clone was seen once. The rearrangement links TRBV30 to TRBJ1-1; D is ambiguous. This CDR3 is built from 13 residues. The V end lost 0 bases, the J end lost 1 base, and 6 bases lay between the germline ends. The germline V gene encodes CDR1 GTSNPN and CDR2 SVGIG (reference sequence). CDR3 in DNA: TGTGCCTGGAGTGTACACGGGAACACTGAAGCTTTCTTT. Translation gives CAWSVHGNTEAFF.

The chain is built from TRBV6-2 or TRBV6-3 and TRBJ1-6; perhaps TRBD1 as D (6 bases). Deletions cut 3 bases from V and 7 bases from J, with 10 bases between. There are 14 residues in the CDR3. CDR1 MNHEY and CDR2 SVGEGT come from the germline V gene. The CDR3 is CASSYQGMNSPLHF. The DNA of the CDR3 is TGTGCCAGCAGTTATCAGGGGATGAATTCACCCCTCCACTTT.

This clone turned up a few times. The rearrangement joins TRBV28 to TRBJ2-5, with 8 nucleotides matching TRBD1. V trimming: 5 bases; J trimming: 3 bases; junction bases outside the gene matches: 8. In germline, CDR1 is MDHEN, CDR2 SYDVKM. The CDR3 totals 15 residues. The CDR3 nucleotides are TGTGCCAGCAGTAACCAGGGGGCGGGTAAAGAGACCCAGTACTTC. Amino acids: CASSNQGAGKETQYF.